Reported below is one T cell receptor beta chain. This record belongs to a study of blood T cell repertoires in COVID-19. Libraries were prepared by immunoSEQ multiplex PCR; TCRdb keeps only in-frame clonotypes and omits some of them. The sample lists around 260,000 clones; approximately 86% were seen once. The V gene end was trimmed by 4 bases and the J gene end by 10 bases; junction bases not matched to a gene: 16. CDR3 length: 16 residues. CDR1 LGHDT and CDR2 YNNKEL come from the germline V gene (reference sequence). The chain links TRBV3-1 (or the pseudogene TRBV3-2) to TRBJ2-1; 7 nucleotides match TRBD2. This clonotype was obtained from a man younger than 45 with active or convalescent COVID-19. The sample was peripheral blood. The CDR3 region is CASSPPPLAARTEQFF. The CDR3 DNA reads TGTGCCAGCAGCCCCCCGCCTCTAGCGGCGCGGACGGAGCAGTTCTTC.